Described below is a single T cell receptor (beta chain) sequence and its context. Its matching antigen is unknown. The sample is drawn from a study of T cell responses to AZD1222 COVID-19 vaccine. CDR3 length equals 16 residues. Germline values: CDR1 SGHTS, CDR2 YDEGEE. Losses at the gene ends were 3 bases for V and 7 bases for J; bases not matched to a gene: 6. Profiling relied on immunoSEQ multiplex PCR, and the TCRdb table lists in-frame clones only, not all of them. The profile shows roughly 100,000 clones, 88% of them singletons. Regarding the study as a whole: Possibly, clonal diversity was underestimated; donors were largely white British and included more females.

The rearrangement joins TRBV5-8 to TRBJ2-1; 14 bases are a match to TRBD2. The TCR was taken from an adult in good health. The source material was peripheral blood, sampled on day 0 of AZD1222 vaccination. The CDR3 region has the DNA TGTGCCAGCAGCTCGAGGGGACTAGCGGGAGCTAATGAGCAGTTCTTC. It specifies CASSSRGLAGANEQFF.